This T cell receptor (beta chain) derives from a study of spatial heterogeneity in lung cancer. Study-level points and caveats: Intratumoral expanded alpha and beta TCR counts were found to track tumor mutation counts. Alpha chains reached an estimated coverage of 6.5% to 7% of tumor T cells, and beta chains approximately 13%.

TCRdb redid the calling of the 5' RACE reads with MiXCR, one entry per CDR3 protein. This table holds 100,000 or so distinct CDR3 sequences, 4% to 4.5% found once. The length of the CDR3 is 18 residues. Per the germline V gene, CDR1 is DFQATT and CDR2 is SNEGSKA (reference sequence). Losses at the gene ends were 5 bases for V and 6 bases for J; bases not matched to a gene: 21. This clonotype came up many times. Antigen unknown. Time point given: sample taken at primary tumor resection. The donors were about 72 patients with non-small cell lung cancer that was early-stage and untreated. Unsorted samples of tumor, nontumor lung or frozen PBMC had their whole RNA sequenced.

The material sequenced was lung tumor tissue, taken at surgery. The chain combines TRBV20-1 with TRBJ2-3; TRBD1 matches 9 bases. The TCR originated in a male donor with early-stage non-small cell lung cancer. The CDR3 nucleotides are TGCAGTGCTGGGGCCTTCCCGGGACAGGGCTCGATTACGGATACGCAGTATTTT. Translating it yields CSAGAFPGQGSITDTQYF.